Listed here are 21 T cell receptor beta chains from one sample, sequenced in a study of control samples from healthy donors and cancer patients. Using immunoSEQ multiplex PCR, the repertoire was profiled, and TCRdb retains in-frame clones only, with some absent. The sample lists about 160,000 clones, over 85% seen once, with roughly 8.4% in the top ten. Input material: blood. All receptors come from a woman between 40 and 55 years old in good health.

This clone appeared once. The chain links TRBV2 to TRBJ2-3; TRBD1 is a possible D gene (6 bases). Trimming removed 5 bases at V and 2 bases at J, with 14 bases between. The CDR3 loop spans 15 amino acids. Germline-derived CDR1 and CDR2 are SNHLY and FYNNEI. CDR3 nucleotide sequence: TGTGCCAGCAGTTCCCAGGGGACCCACACAGATACGCAGTATTTT. It yields the protein CASSSQGTHTDTQYF. The full variable domain, its missing parts supplied by reference TRBV2 and TRBJ2-3, is EPEVTQTPSHQVTQMGQEVILRCVPISNHLYFYWYRQILGQKVEFLVSFYNNEISEKSEIFDDQFSVERPDGSNFTLKIRSTKLEDSAMYFCASSSQGTHTDTQYFGPGTRLTVL.

V gene TRBV7-9 combines with J gene TRBJ2-7; no clear D gene. Trimming pared 7 bases from V and 6 bases from J, leaving 16 bases between. Germline CDR1 reads SEHNR; CDR2 reads FQNEAQ (reference sequence). The CDR3 is made up of 13 amino acids. Here the CDR3 DNA reads TGTGCCAGCACCATTGAAGGGTCGCGCGAGCAGTACTTC. Its protein is CASTIEGSREQYF.

The V and J genes are TRBV7-6 and TRBJ1-1, with 8 positions matching TRBD1. CDR3 length equals 16 residues. Germline CDR1 and CDR2: SGHVS and FNYEAQ. V lost 1 base and J lost 4; bases outside the gene matches: 8. CDR3 DNA sequence: TGTGCCAGCAGCTTAGGGCAGGGGGCGGGGGTCACTGAAGCTTTCTTT. Its translation: CASSLGQGAGVTEAFF.

This chain connects TRBV10-2 to TRBJ2-3; TRBD1 agrees at 10 bases. The V gene's germline CDR1 is WSHSY and CDR2 SAAADI. The CDR3 totals 15 residues. With V trimmed by 6 bases and J by 3 bases, 6 bases remained unmatched. For the CDR3, the DNA is TGCGCCAGCAGCCATACGGGACAGGGGACAGATACGCAGTATTTT. As protein: CASSHTGQGTDTQYF.

The rearrangement uses TRBV4-3 and TRBJ2-5; 11 nucleotides match TRBD2. V trimming: 0 bases; J trimming: 1 base; junction bases outside the gene matches: 4. The CDR3 runs to 17 residues. CDR1 LGHNA and CDR2 YSLEER come from the germline V gene. The CDR3: CASSQDWTSGSQETQYF. CDR3 DNA: TGCGCCAGCAGCCAAGATTGGACTAGCGGGTCCCAAGAGACCCAGTACTTC.

The CDR3 bases are TGCGCCAGCAGTGAGTCGTTAGCGGGGATGGAGACCCAGTACTTC. Protein sequence: CASSESLAGMETQYF. The chain uses TRBV10-2 and TRBJ2-5, with 8 bases aligning to TRBD2. Germline V gene data show CDR1 as WSHSY and CDR2 as SAAADI. The V segment lost 0 bases and the J segment 5 bases; nucleotides outside the gene matches: 5. The CDR3 consists of 15 residues.

The chain couples TRBV7-2 to TRBJ1-2; TRBD1 agrees at 9 bases. Trimming at V came to 2 bases and at J to 6 bases, leaving 4 bases not matched to a gene. Germline CDR1 is SGHTA and CDR2 is FQGNSA. The CDR3 covers 14 residues. The CDR3 coding sequence is TGTGCCAGCAGCTTACCACAGGGGGCGGATGGCTACACCTTC. Its translation is CASSLPQGADGYTF. Supplemented by reference TRBV7-2 and TRBJ1-2, the full variable domain reads GAGVSQSPSNKVTEKGKDVELRCDPISGHTALYWYRQSLGQGLEFLIYFQGNSAPDKSGLPSDRFSAERTGGSVSTLTIQRTQQEDSAVYLCASSLPQGADGYTFGSGTRLTVV.

The gene calls are TRBV28 and TRBJ1-1; D unclear. The CDR3 runs 10 residues. Trimming took off 5 bases at V and 4 bases at J, with 2 bases between the two ends. Germline assignment: CDR1 MDHEN and CDR2 SYDVKM. This CDR3 reads CASSGTEAFF. The DNA of the CDR3 is TGTGCCAGCAGTGGCACTGAAGCTTTCTTT.

The gene calls are TRBV5-6 and TRBJ1-1; D gene unclear. The germline V gene encodes CDR1 SGHDT and CDR2 YYEEEE. CDR3 length: 13 amino acids. V shed 1 base and J shed 1 base, with 5 bases lying between them. CDR3 amino acids: CASSLRQNTEAFF. CDR3 sequence (DNA): TGTGCCAGCAGCTTGAGGCAGAACACTGAAGCTTTCTTT. Drawing the rest from reference TRBV5-6 and TRBJ1-1, the complete variable domain is DAGVTQSPTHLIKTRGQQVTLRCSPKSGHDTVSWYQQALGQGPQFIFQYYEEEERQRGNFPDRFSGHQFPNYSSELNVNALLLGDSALYLCASSLRQNTEAFFGQGTRLTVV.

J is TRBJ1-4 and V is TRBV18; TRBD1 matches at 7 bases. J gave up 0 bases and V 6 bases, and 7 bases lay outside the gene matches. The CDR3 has 16 residues. Per germline, CDR1 KGHSH and CDR2 LQKENI. The CDR3 is CASSTSQGATNEKLFF. The CDR3 DNA reads as TGTGCCAGCTCGACAAGTCAGGGGGCAACTAATGAAAAACTGTTTTTT.

The chain couples TRBV7-2 to TRBJ1-2, with TRBD1 as a possible D gene (5 bases). The CDR3 length is 12 residues. CDR1 is SGHTA and CDR2 is FQGNSA in the germline V gene. V shed 1 base and J shed 7 bases, with 7 bases lying between them. CDR3 amino acids: CASSLGGGGYTF. The CDR3 region has the DNA TGTGCCAGCAGCTTAGGGGGGGGTGGCTACACCTTC. Using reference TRBV7-2 and TRBJ1-2 for the parts outside the CDR3, the full variable domain is GAGVSQSPSNKVTEKGKDVELRCDPISGHTALYWYRQSLGQGLEFLIYFQGNSAPDKSGLPSDRFSAERTGGSVSTLTIQRTQQEDSAVYLCASSLGGGGYTFGSGTRLTVV.

The chain is built from TRBV19 and TRBJ1-1, with D maybe TRBD1 (5 bases). V was cut by 10 bases and J by 4 bases, with 13 bases left in between. This CDR3 spans 12 amino acids. Germline CDR1 reads LNHDA; CDR2 reads SQIVND (reference sequence). DNA of the CDR3: TGTGCCACCAGGGCCGGCGCCACTGAAGCTTTCTTT. It yields the protein CATRAGATEAFF.

In its sample, this clone was seen once. The chain employs TRBV15 and TRBJ1-1, with D maybe TRBD1 (5 bases). Germline lookup yields CDR1 LNHNV and CDR2 YYDKDF (reference sequence). V was trimmed by 6 bases and J by 5 bases, leaving 10 bases between them. CDR3 length: 12 residues. CDR3 sequence reads: CATREGRTEAFF. The DNA for the CDR3 is TGTGCCACCAGGGAGGGGAGGACTGAAGCTTTCTTT.

The chain combines TRBV20-1 with TRBJ2-5, with a weak D call TRBD2 (5 bases). The CDR3 sequence is 11 residues long. The germline V and J ends were trimmed by 6 bases and 5 bases, with 10 bases remaining between them. In germline, CDR1 is DFQATT, CDR2 SNEGSKA (reference sequence). The CDR3 region has the DNA TGCAGTGCCCCCCGGGGTGAGACCCAGTACTTC. The encoded protein is CSAPRGETQYF.

The chain is built from TRBV19 and TRBJ2-4, with D possibly TRBD1 on 5 matching bases. Germline V gene data show CDR1 as LNHDA and CDR2 as SQIVND (reference sequence). The CDR3 is made up of 13 amino acids. The germline V and J ends were trimmed by 3 bases and 7 bases, with 10 bases remaining between them. The CDR3: CASSIPTENIQYF. For the CDR3, the DNA is TGTGCCAGTAGTATTCCGACAGAGAACATTCAGTACTTC.

This clone is a singleton in its sample. V is TRBV11-2 and J is TRBJ2-1; 10 nucleotides align to TRBD2. Trimming took 5 bases from V and 4 from J; bases not matched to a gene: 5. In germline, CDR1 is SGHAT, CDR2 FQNNGV. There are 15 residues in the CDR3. The CDR3 region has the DNA TGTGCCAGCAGCCCTACTAGCGGGATGTACAATGAGCAGTTCTTC. It specifies CASSPTSGMYNEQFF.

The V and J genes are TRBV10-3 and TRBJ2-1, with 7 bases matching TRBD2. CDR3 size: 15 residues. Trimming at V came to 6 bases and at J to 4 bases, leaving 9 bases not matched to a gene. Germline V lookup: CDR1 ENHRY, CDR2 SYGVKD. The DNA for the CDR3 is TGTGCCATCAGCTGGTGGGGGGGGGTATACAATGAGCAGTTCTTC. Translation gives CAISWWGGVYNEQFF.

This clone has only one observation. The chain uses TRBV5-1 and TRBJ1-3; D not certain. The V end was cut by 0 bases, the J end by 0 bases, with 10 bases between. The CDR3 runs to 16 residues. CDR1 and CDR2 from the germline V gene are SGHRS and YFSETQ. The CDR3 coding sequence is TGCGCCAGCAGCTTGGTTACTCGGACCTCTGGAAACACCATATATTTT. It encodes CASSLVTRTSGNTIYF.

The gene calls are TRBV9 and TRBJ2-7; D may be TRBD1 or TRBD2 (5 bases each). The germline CDR1 and CDR2 sequences are SGDLS and YYNGEE. V lost 3 bases to trimming and J lost 5 bases, with 27 bases between them. CDR3 length equals 18 residues. DNA of the CDR3: TGTGCCAGCAGCGGCGACCGGGACCCTACTCAGCAAATCGACGAGCAGTACTTC. Amino acids: CASSGDRDPTQQIDEQYF.

J is TRBJ1-3 and V is TRBV3-1 (or the pseudogene TRBV3-2); no clear D gene. This CDR3 comprises 13 residues. CDR1 is LGHDT and CDR2 is YNNKEL in the germline V gene (reference sequence). The ends were cut back, 0 bases at V and 4 bases at J, with 4 bases in the middle. The CDR3 DNA follows: TGTGCCAGCAGCCAAGATCTAGGAAACACCATATATTTT. Its translation is CASSQDLGNTIYF.

The chain combines TRBV5-6 with TRBJ1-4; D not certain. Per the germline V gene, CDR1 is SGHDT and CDR2 is YYEEEE. Trimming pared 7 bases from V and 8 bases from J, leaving 9 bases between. The CDR3 spans 11 residues. Written as DNA, the CDR3 is TGTGCCAGCTCTGGGTTCGAAAAACTGTTTTTT. Amino acid sequence: CASSGFEKLFF.